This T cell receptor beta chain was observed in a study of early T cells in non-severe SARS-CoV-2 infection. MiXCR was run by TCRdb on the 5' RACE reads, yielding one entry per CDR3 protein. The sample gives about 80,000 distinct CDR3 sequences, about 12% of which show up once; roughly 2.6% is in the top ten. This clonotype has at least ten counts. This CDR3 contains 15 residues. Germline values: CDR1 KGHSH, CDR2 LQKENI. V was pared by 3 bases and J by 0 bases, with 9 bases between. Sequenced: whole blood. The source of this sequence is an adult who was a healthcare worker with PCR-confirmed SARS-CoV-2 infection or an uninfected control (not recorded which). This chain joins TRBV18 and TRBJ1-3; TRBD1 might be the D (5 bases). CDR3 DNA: TGTGCCAGCTCACCGGGGGGGATCTCTGGAAACACCATATATTTT. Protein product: CASSPGGISGNTIYF.